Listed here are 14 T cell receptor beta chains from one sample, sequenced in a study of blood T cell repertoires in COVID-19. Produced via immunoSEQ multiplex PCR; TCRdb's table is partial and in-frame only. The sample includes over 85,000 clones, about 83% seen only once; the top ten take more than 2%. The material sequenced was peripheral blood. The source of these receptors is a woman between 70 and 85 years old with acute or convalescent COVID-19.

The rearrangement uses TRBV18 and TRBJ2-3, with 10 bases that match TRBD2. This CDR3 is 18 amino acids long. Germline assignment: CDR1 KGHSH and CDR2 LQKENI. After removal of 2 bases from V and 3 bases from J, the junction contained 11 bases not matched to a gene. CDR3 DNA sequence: TGTGCCAGCTCACCAAACCCTCTTAGCGGGGGGCCAACAGATACGCAGTATTTT. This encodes CASSPNPLSGGPTDTQYF.

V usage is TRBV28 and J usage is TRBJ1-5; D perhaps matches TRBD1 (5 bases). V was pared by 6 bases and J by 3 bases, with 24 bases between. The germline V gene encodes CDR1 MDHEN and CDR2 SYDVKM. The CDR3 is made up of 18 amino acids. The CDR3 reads CASRPLGGSYDPNQPQHF. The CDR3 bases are TGTGCCAGCAGACCCTTGGGGGGTAGCTACGACCCCAATCAGCCCCAGCATTTT.

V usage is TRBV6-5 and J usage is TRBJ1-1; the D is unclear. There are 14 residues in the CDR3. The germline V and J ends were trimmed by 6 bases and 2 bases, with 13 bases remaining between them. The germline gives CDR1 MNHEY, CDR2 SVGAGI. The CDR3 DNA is TGTGCCAGCAGCTACCGGACTTTTAACACTGAAGCTTTCTTT. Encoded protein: CASSYRTFNTEAFF.

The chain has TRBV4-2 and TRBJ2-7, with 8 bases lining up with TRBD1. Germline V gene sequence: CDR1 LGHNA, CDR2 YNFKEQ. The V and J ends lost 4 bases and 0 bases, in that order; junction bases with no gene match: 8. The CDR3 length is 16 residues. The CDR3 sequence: CASSRRTGFDSYEQYF. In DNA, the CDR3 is TGTGCCAGCAGCCGACGGACAGGGTTTGACTCCTACGAGCAGTACTTC.

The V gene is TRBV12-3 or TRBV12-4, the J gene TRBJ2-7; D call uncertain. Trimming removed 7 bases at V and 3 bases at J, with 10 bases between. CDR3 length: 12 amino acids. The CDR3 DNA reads TGTGCCAGCACCCGGCCAGGCTACGAGCAGTACTTC. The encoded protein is CASTRPGYEQYF.

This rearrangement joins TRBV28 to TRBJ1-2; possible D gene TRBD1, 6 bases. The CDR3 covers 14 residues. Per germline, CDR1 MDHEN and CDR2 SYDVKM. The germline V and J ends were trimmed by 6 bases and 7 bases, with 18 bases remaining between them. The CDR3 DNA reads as TGTGCCAGCAGGTTGCAGGGGCCGCAGGGTGGCTACACCTTC. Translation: CASRLQGPQGGYTF.

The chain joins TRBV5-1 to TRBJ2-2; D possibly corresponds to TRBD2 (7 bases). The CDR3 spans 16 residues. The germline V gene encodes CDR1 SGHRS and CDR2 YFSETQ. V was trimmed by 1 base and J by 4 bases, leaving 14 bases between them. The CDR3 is CASSLSGGGGTGELFF. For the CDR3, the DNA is TGCGCCAGCAGCTTGTCCGGGGGCGGGGGCACCGGGGAGCTGTTTTTT. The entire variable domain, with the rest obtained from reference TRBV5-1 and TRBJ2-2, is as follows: KAGVTQTPRYLIKTRGQQVTLSCSPISGHRSVSWYQQTPGQGLQFLFEYFSETQRNKGNFPGRFSGRQFSNSRSEMNVSTLELGDSALYLCASSLSGGGGTGELFFGEGSRLTVL.

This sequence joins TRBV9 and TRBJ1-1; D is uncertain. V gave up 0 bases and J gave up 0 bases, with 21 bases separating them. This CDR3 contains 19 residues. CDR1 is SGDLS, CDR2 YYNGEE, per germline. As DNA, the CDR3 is TGTGCCAGCAGCGTAGCTCCCACACTAATGACCGGCATGAACACTGAAGCTTTCTTT. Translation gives CASSVAPTLMTGMNTEAFF.

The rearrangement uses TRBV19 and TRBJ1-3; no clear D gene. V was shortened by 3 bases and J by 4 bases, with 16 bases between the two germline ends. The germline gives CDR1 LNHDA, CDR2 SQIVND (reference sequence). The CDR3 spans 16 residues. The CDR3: CASSMLRSSMGNTIYF. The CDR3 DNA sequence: TGTGCCAGTAGTATGTTGCGATCCTCTATGGGAAACACCATATATTTT.

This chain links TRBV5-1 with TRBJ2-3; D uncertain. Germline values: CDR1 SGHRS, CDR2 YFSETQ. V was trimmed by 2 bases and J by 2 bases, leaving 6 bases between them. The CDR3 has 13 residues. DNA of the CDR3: TGCGCCAGCAGCTTTGACACCACAGATACGCAGTATTTT. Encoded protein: CASSFDTTDTQYF.

CDR3 nucleotide sequence: TGTGCACTGAGGGGGCGGAACACTGAAGCTTTCTTT. Amino acid sequence: CALRGRNTEAFF. This rearrangement joins TRBV19 to TRBJ1-1; 7 nucleotides agree with TRBD1. CDR1 LNHDA and CDR2 SQIVND come from the germline V gene (reference sequence). This CDR3 is 12 amino acids long.

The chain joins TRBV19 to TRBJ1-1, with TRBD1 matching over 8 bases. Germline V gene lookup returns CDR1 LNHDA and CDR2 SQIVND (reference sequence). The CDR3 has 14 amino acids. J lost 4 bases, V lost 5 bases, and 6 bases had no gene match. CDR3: CASSPTGGVTEAFF. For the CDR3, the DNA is TGTGCCAGTAGTCCCACAGGGGGAGTCACTGAAGCTTTCTTT.

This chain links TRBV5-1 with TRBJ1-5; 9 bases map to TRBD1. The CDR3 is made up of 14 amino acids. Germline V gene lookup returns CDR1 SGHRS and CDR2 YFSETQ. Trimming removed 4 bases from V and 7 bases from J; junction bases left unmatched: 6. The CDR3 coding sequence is TGCGCCAGCAGCCCCACAGGGGGCGAGCAGCCCCAGCATTTT. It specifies CASSPTGGEQPQHF.

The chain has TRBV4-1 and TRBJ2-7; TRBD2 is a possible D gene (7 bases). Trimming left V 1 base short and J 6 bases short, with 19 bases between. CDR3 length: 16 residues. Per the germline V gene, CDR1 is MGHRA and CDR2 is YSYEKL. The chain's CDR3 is CASSQGAGGGWSEQYF. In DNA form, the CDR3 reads TGCGCCAGCAGCCAAGGGGCTGGGGGGGGCTGGAGCGAGCAGTACTTC.